These 9 T cell receptor beta chains were all obtained from the same sample, sequenced in a study of PD-L1 blockade in urothelial cancer. Sequenced by immunoSEQ multiplex PCR; TCRdb stores in-frame clones only, minus some. The data contain 55,000 to 85,000 clones, approximately 88% of them singletons. Sample: PBMCs, taken around atezolizumab (anti-PD-L1) treatment. Source of these receptors: a man in his fifties or sixties with urothelial cancer.

This clone showed up just once. This chain links TRBV6-4 with TRBJ2-2; TRBD1 might be the D (6 bases). The germline gives CDR1 MRHNA, CDR2 SNTAGT. Trimming pared 2 bases from V and 2 bases from J, leaving 9 bases between. The CDR3 contains 15 residues. CDR3 region: CASSDGQFNTGELFF. For the CDR3, the DNA is TGTGCCAGCAGTGACGGACAGTTTAACACCGGGGAGCTGTTTTTT.

The genes are TRBV14 and TRBJ2-2; possible D gene TRBD2, 6 bases. Germline CDR1 and CDR2: SGHDN and FVKESK. This CDR3 spans 16 amino acids. Deletions cut 4 bases from V and 4 bases from J, with 16 bases between. The CDR3 DNA follows: TGTGCCAGCAGCCGCAGACTAGATTTGGGCACCGGGGAGCTGTTTTTT. Residues: CASSRRLDLGTGELFF. Using reference TRBV14 and TRBJ2-2 for the parts outside the CDR3, the full variable domain is EAGVTQFPSHSVIEKGQTVTLRCDPISGHDNLYWYRRVMGKEIKFLLHFVKESKQDESGMPNNRFLAERTGGTYSTLKVQPAELEDSGVYFCASSRRLDLGTGELFFGEGSRLTVL.

The chain carries TRBV29-1 and TRBJ2-1; 8 bases match TRBD1. Germline CDR1 is SQVTM and CDR2 is ANQGSEA. With V trimmed by 6 bases and J by 6 bases, 10 bases remained unmatched. CDR3 length equals 14 residues. The CDR3 bases are TGCAGCGTCGAGACAGGGGTGGGGGGCAATGAGCAGTTCTTC. Translation gives CSVETGVGGNEQFF.

The genes are TRBV28 and TRBJ1-2, with 8 positions matching TRBD1. V dropped 4 bases and J dropped 4; count of bases not matched to a gene: 5. The germline CDR1 and CDR2 sequences are MDHEN and SYDVKM. The CDR3 runs 14 residues. The CDR3 loop is CASSSGGAGYGYTF. The CDR3 DNA reads TGTGCCAGCAGTTCAGGGGGCGCGGGCTATGGCTACACCTTC.

This clone was detected once. J is TRBJ2-5 and V is TRBV19, with D perhaps matching TRBD2 (5 bases). Trimming left V 4 bases short and J 3 bases short, with 21 bases between. The CDR3 is made up of 17 amino acids. Germline CDR1 LNHDA, CDR2 SQIVND (reference sequence). CDR3 nucleotide sequence: TGTGCCAGTAGTAAGGGCGGCGGGCGCGTTGGCAAAGAGACCCAGTACTTC. Amino acids: CASSKGGGRVGKETQYF.

This chain uses TRBV5-4 with TRBJ2-5; 10 positions match TRBD2. With V trimmed by 4 bases and J by 2 bases, 5 bases remained unmatched. The CDR3 covers 15 residues. Germline-derived CDR1 and CDR2 are SGHNT and YYREEE (reference sequence). Written as DNA, the CDR3 is TGTGCCAGCAGCCGGGGACTAGCGACTCAAGAGACCCAGTACTTC. Translation gives CASSRGLATQETQYF.

The chain links TRBV7-9 to TRBJ2-7; 8 bases are shared with TRBD2. CDR3 length: 13 amino acids. The V gene's germline CDR1 is SEHNR and CDR2 FQNEAQ (reference sequence). With 5 bases clipped from V and 3 bases from J, the junction kept 3 bases outside the gene matches. The CDR3 here is CASSPREGYEQYF. The CDR3 nucleotides are TGTGCCAGCAGCCCCCGGGAGGGCTACGAGCAGTACTTC.

The chain carries TRBV28 and TRBJ1-5; 8 positions match TRBD1. Germline values: CDR1 MDHEN, CDR2 SYDVKM. The CDR3 contains 16 residues. With 4 bases clipped from V and 7 bases from J, the junction kept 12 bases outside the gene matches. The CDR3 here is CASSSTNGQGSQPQHF. The CDR3 coding sequence is TGTGCCAGCAGTTCAACCAATGGACAGGGAAGCCAGCCCCAGCATTTT.

The rearrangement uses TRBV9 and TRBJ2-5; no reliable D call. CDR1 and CDR2 (germline): SGDLS, YYNGEE. This CDR3 comprises 14 residues. Trimming cost V 0 bases and J 1 base, with 7 bases left between them. The DNA for the CDR3 is TGTGCCAGCAGCGTAGAGTCAGGCCAAGAGACCCAGTACTTC. Translation: CASSVESGQETQYF. The whole variable domain, filled in from reference TRBV9 and TRBJ2-5, reads DSGVTQTPKHLITATGQRVTLRCSPRSGDLSVYWYQQSLDQGLQFLIQYYNGEERAKGNILERFSAQQFPDLHSELNLSSLELGDSALYFCASSVESGQETQYFGPGTRLLVL.